Below are 32 T cell receptor beta chains sequenced from a single sample in a study of OX40 agonist ivuxolimab in advanced cancers. The method was immunoSEQ multiplex PCR; TCRdb's version includes in-frame clones alone and lacks a portion of them. This table holds some 74,000 clones, roughly 94% found once. The input for sequencing was CD4+ or CD8+ T cells sorted from blood, taken in a trial of the OX40 agonist ivuxolimab. The source of these receptors is an adult with an advanced solid tumor such as melanoma, head and neck, liver or kidney cancer.

The V call is TRBV27, the J call TRBJ2-7; 12 positions agree with TRBD2. The J segment lost 2 bases and the V segment lost 7 bases, leaving 3 bases of the junction unmatched. Germline V gives CDR1 MNHEY, CDR2 SMNVEV (reference sequence). CDR3 size: 14 residues. In nucleotides, the CDR3 is TGTGCCAGCACCCGGACTAGCGGGACCTACGAGCAGTACTTC. As protein: CASTRTSGTYEQYF.

The chain recombines TRBV4-1 with TRBJ2-7; 7 bases agree with TRBD2. The CDR3 has 14 amino acids. The V segment lost 3 bases and the J segment 7 bases; nucleotides outside the gene matches: 9. Germline V lookup: CDR1 MGHRA, CDR2 YSYEKL. CDR3 coding DNA: TGCGCCAGCAGCCAGGTACCCAGCGGGGCAGAGCAGTACTTC. Translating gives CASSQVPSGAEQYF.

The V and J genes are TRBV7-6 and TRBJ2-3; D unresolved. Germline V lookup: CDR1 SGHVS, CDR2 FNYEAQ. The CDR3 is 14 residues long. The V gene lost 4 bases and the J gene lost 4 bases, with 12 bases spanning the gap. The CDR3 sequence is CASSSPAQADTQYF. The CDR3 DNA follows: TGTGCCAGCAGCTCCCCCGCCCAGGCAGATACGCAGTATTTT.

Only one count was recorded for this clone. The rearrangement uses TRBV15 and TRBJ2-2; tentative D call: TRBD1 (7 bases). Per the germline V gene, CDR1 is LNHNV and CDR2 is YYDKDF (reference sequence). Trimming shortened V by 1 base and J by 5 bases, and 8 bases separated the two germline ends. The CDR3 contains 14 residues. The CDR3 sequence: CATSRAGGTGELFF. The CDR3 region has the DNA TGTGCCACCAGCAGAGCAGGGGGGACCGGGGAGCTGTTTTTT. The complete variable domain, with remaining parts taken from reference TRBV15 and TRBJ2-2, reads DAMVIQNPRYQVTQFGKPVTLSCSQTLNHNVMYWYQQKSSQAPKLLFHYYDKDFNNEADTPDNFQSRRPNTSFCFLDIRSPGLGDTAMYLCATSRAGGTGELFFGEGSRLTVL.

The chain couples TRBV6-5 to TRBJ2-5; D is perhaps TRBD2 (6 bases). CDR1 and CDR2 (germline): MNHEY, SVGAGI. V lost 1 base and J lost 4, with 16 bases in between. This CDR3 has 16 residues. In DNA, the CDR3 is TGTGCCAGCAGTTACTATCCGGGAGTAATACGAGAGACCCAGTACTTC. This gives the protein CASSYYPGVIRETQYF.

The chain is built from TRBV7-9 and TRBJ1-3; D not resolved. V was clipped by 2 bases and J by 3 bases, with 14 bases between them. This CDR3 contains 16 residues. Germline V gives CDR1 SEHNR, CDR2 FQNEAQ (reference sequence). The CDR3 loop reads CASSLLESADGNTIYF. CDR3 nucleotide sequence: TGTGCCAGCAGCTTATTGGAGTCCGCAGATGGAAACACCATATATTTT.

The rearrangement uses TRBV4-3 and TRBJ2-5; maybe TRBD2 (6 bases). The J call is uncertain, as TRBJ2-7 better fits the DNA end. The CDR3 is 16 residues long. Per germline, CDR1 LGHNA and CDR2 YSLEER. CDR3 protein: CASSQDIGGALYEQYF. DNA for the CDR3: TGCGCCAGCAGCCAAGATATCGGCGGGGCCCTCTACGAGCAGTACTTC.

The chain recombines TRBV9 with TRBJ2-6; no clear D. V lost 3 bases, J lost 4 bases, and 11 bases lay in between. Germline lookup yields CDR1 SGDLS and CDR2 YYNGEE. There are 15 residues in the CDR3. The CDR3 DNA reads TGTGCCAGCAGCGGCCGGTGGGGAGGGGCCAACGTCCTGACTTTC. This encodes CASSGRWGGANVLTF.

The rearrangement joins TRBV4-2 to TRBJ2-2, with D perhaps matching TRBD2 (7 bases). The CDR3 loop spans 17 amino acids. Trimming left V 0 bases short and J 3 bases short, with 14 bases between. The germline CDR1 and CDR2 sequences are LGHNA and YNFKEQ. CDR3 residues: CASSQDPGGDHTGELFF. In DNA, the CDR3 is TGTGCCAGCAGCCAAGACCCGGGGGGCGATCACACCGGGGAGCTGTTTTTT.

The chain couples TRBV27 to TRBJ2-5; TRBD2 matches at 7 bases. The J segment lost 5 bases and the V segment lost 6 bases, leaving 9 bases of the junction unmatched. Germline V gives CDR1 MNHEY, CDR2 SMNVEV (reference sequence). There are 14 residues in the CDR3. The CDR3 is CASSLRLAAETQYF. The DNA for the CDR3 is TGTGCCAGCAGCTTACGGCTAGCGGCCGAGACCCAGTACTTC.

This clone was seen just once. The chain joins TRBV29-1 to TRBJ2-2; perhaps TRBD2 as D (5 bases). CDR3 length: 17 amino acids. CDR1 is SQVTM and CDR2 is ANQGSEA in the germline V gene. The ends were cut back, 2 bases at V and 3 bases at J, with 19 bases in the middle. CDR3 amino acids: CSVELAEDSPDTGELFF. In DNA, the CDR3 is TGCAGCGTTGAATTGGCGGAGGATAGTCCGGACACCGGGGAGCTGTTTTTT.

This chain links TRBV27 with TRBJ1-5; perhaps TRBD1 as D (6 bases). The CDR3 loop spans 14 amino acids. The germline CDR1 and CDR2 sequences are MNHEY and SMNVEV (reference sequence). Trimming shortened V by 2 bases and J by 6 bases, and 11 bases separated the two germline ends. CDR3 loop: CASSLAGGGQPQHF. The DNA of the CDR3 is TGTGCCAGCAGTTTAGCCGGGGGCGGTCAGCCCCAGCATTTT.

V gene TRBV27 combines with J gene TRBJ2-7; D remains unclear. This CDR3 has 14 amino acids. The V end lost 6 bases, the J end lost 0 bases, and 12 bases lay between the germline ends. CDR1 and CDR2 from the germline V gene are MNHEY and SMNVEV (reference sequence). The chain's CDR3 is CASRVVGSSYEQYF. In nucleotides, the CDR3 is TGTGCCAGCAGGGTTGTGGGTAGCTCCTACGAGCAGTACTTC.

The rearrangement uses TRBV4-1 and TRBJ1-6, with TRBD1 matching 11 bases. The CDR3 sequence is 16 residues long. The V and J ends lost 0 bases and 9 bases, in that order; junction bases with no gene match: 4. CDR1 is MGHRA, CDR2 YSYEKL, per germline. As DNA, the CDR3 is TGCGCCAGCAGCCAAGACTCCGGGACAGGGGGTTCACCCCTCCACTTT. As protein: CASSQDSGTGGSPLHF.

Notes on this clone: A junction boundary mismatches the germline segment, possibly from a read error. The chain uses TRBV4-1 and TRBJ2-1, with a possible D match to TRBD1 (6 bases). CDR1 is MGHRA, CDR2 YSYEKL, per germline. This CDR3 is 17 amino acids long. CDR3 residues: CASRQGGQLSSYNEQFF. Written as DNA, the CDR3 is TGCGCCAGCAGGCAAGGAGGACAGTTGAGCTCCTACAATGAGCAGTTCTTC.

The rearrangement links TRBV11-2 to TRBJ2-7; 9 bases map to TRBD1. The CDR3 has 15 amino acids. V lost 1 base and J lost 2; bases outside the gene matches: 3. CDR1 and CDR2 from the germline V gene are SGHAT and FQNNGV. The DNA of the CDR3 is TGTGCCAGCAGCTTAGGACAGGGGGACACCTACGAGCAGTACTTC. It specifies CASSLGQGDTYEQYF.

V usage is TRBV14 and J usage is TRBJ1-1, with 9 bases lining up with TRBD1. With 4 bases clipped from V and 6 bases from J, the junction kept 9 bases outside the gene matches. Germline lookup yields CDR1 SGHDN and CDR2 FVKESK. The CDR3 sequence is 15 residues long. The CDR3 DNA reads as TGTGCCAGCAGCCCCTGGGACAGGGATAGGGCTGAAGCTTTCTTT. Its translation is CASSPWDRDRAEAFF.

The chain carries TRBV15 and TRBJ2-7; tentatively, D is TRBD1 (5 bases). The CDR3 contains 16 residues. Germline CDR1 is LNHNV and CDR2 is YYDKDF (reference sequence). V dropped 3 bases and J dropped 4 bases, with 19 bases sitting between them. CDR3 protein: CATSSVRTLDPYEQYF. CDR3 DNA: TGTGCCACCAGCAGTGTGAGGACATTAGACCCTTACGAGCAGTACTTC.

V usage is TRBV9 and J usage is TRBJ2-3, with D unresolved. The CDR3 spans 20 residues. Germline CDR1 and CDR2: SGDLS and YYNGEE. Trimming cost V 0 bases and J 2 bases, with 25 bases left between them. The CDR3 loop reads CASSVEYSQARLKFTDTQYF. DNA for the CDR3: TGTGCCAGCAGCGTAGAATACTCGCAGGCGCGGCTAAAATTCACAGATACGCAGTATTTT.

The V and J genes are TRBV5-1 and TRBJ2-5; TRBD2 matches 7 bases. From germline, CDR1 is SGHRS and CDR2 YFSETQ. The CDR3 loop spans 14 amino acids. The trim removed 0 bases at V and 3 bases at J, leaving 2 bases unmatched. The CDR3 DNA reads as TGCGCCAGCAGCTTGGCTGGGAGGGAAGAGACCCAGTACTTC. Translating it yields CASSLAGREETQYF. Full variable domain (missing parts from reference TRBV5-1 and TRBJ2-5): KAGVTQTPRYLIKTRGQQVTLSCSPISGHRSVSWYQQTPGQGLQFLFEYFSETQRNKGNFPGRFSGRQFSNSRSEMNVSTLELGDSALYLCASSLAGREETQYFGPGTRLLVL.

This rearrangement joins TRBV27 to TRBJ1-6; 7 bases agree with TRBD1. The germline V gene encodes CDR1 MNHEY and CDR2 SMNVEV (reference sequence). The CDR3 extends over 14 amino acids. Trimming took 6 bases from V and 7 from J; bases not matched to a gene: 6. As DNA, the CDR3 is TGTGCCAGCAGCAACAGGGGCATCAATTCACCCCTCCACTTT. Amino acid sequence: CASSNRGINSPLHF.

The chain couples TRBV5-6 to TRBJ2-4; no reliable D call. Germline V gene data show CDR1 as SGHDT and CDR2 as YYEEEE. The V and J ends lost 0 bases and 1 base respectively, with 5 bases between them. The CDR3 contains 14 residues. CDR3 residues: CASSLGWAKNIQYF. CDR3 nucleotide sequence: TGTGCCAGCAGCTTGGGGTGGGCCAAAAACATTCAGTACTTC.

V usage is TRBV19 and J usage is TRBJ2-3, with 11 positions matching TRBD1. CDR1 and CDR2 (germline): LNHDA, SQIVND (reference sequence). Trimming removed 4 bases from V and 3 bases from J; junction bases left unmatched: 6. The CDR3 extends over 16 amino acids. The CDR3 nucleotides read TGTGCCAGTAGTACCGGACAGGGGGCATGGACAGATACGCAGTATTTT. Residues: CASSTGQGAWTDTQYF.

The V and J genes are TRBV19 and TRBJ2-2, with D unclear. The germline V and J ends were trimmed by 1 base and 6 bases, with 9 bases remaining between them. Germline V gene data show CDR1 as LNHDA and CDR2 as SQIVND (reference sequence). CDR3 length equals 14 residues. The DNA of the CDR3 is TGTGCCAGTAGTATAGGGGGTCTACCCGGGGAGCTGTTTTTT. This sequence encodes CASSIGGLPGELFF.

CDR3 sequence reads: CATSRTDLPFEQYF. For the CDR3, the DNA is TGTGCCACCAGCAGGACTGACCTCCCCTTCGAGCAGTACTTC. The genes are TRBV15 and TRBJ2-7; no definite D call. The CDR3 totals 14 residues. Between the trimmed V and J ends, which lost 3 bases and 6 bases, there was a span of 15 bases. Germline loops: CDR1 LNHNV, CDR2 YYDKDF (reference sequence).

The chain's CDR3 is CASSKLGAGSTDTQYF. The CDR3 nucleotides read TGTGCCAGCAGCAAATTGGGGGCAGGGAGCACAGATACGCAGTATTTT. The chain uses TRBV7-3 and TRBJ2-3; the D gene is possibly TRBD1 (6 bases). Looked up from germline, CDR1 is SGHTA and CDR2 is FQGTGA. The CDR3 covers 16 residues. Trimming took 5 bases from V and 0 from J, leaving 15 bases between them.

The V gene is TRBV21-1, the J gene TRBJ1-6; the table's D call TRBD1 went unverified against the DNA. TRBV21-1 is a known pseudogene. The CDR3 runs 14 residues. In DNA, the CDR3 is TGTGCCAGCAGCAAAGAGGGGGTAGGTTCACCCCTCCACTTT. Encoded protein: CASSKEGVGSPLHF.

This chain uses TRBV11-3 with TRBJ2-1; the D is unclear. The CDR3 spans 15 residues. Trimming removed 2 bases from V and 4 bases from J, with 12 bases in between. Germline-derived CDR1 and CDR2 are SGHNT and YENEEA. The CDR3 nucleotides are TGTGCCAGCAGCTTAAGTCGACTCGGGTACAATGAGCAGTTCTTC. It codes for CASSLSRLGYNEQFF. Supplemented by reference TRBV11-3 and TRBJ2-1, the full variable domain reads EAGVVQSPRYKIIEKKQPVAFWCNPISGHNTLYWYLQNLGQGPELLIRYENEEAVDDSQLPKDRFSAERLKGVDSTLKIQPAELGDSAVYLCASSLSRLGYNEQFFGPGTRLTVL.

The chain combines TRBV28 with TRBJ2-7, with D maybe TRBD1 (6 bases). Germline CDR1 reads MDHEN; CDR2 reads SYDVKM. This CDR3 has 13 residues. With 4 bases removed from V and 3 bases from J, the gap between germline ends came to 10 bases. CDR3 region: CASSWAGDYEQYF. In DNA form, the CDR3 reads TGTGCCAGCAGTTGGGCAGGGGACTACGAGCAGTACTTC. The variable domain in full, with the rest retrieved from reference TRBV28 and TRBJ2-7, is DVKVTQSSRYLVKRTGEKVFLECVQDMDHENMFWYRQDPGLGLRLIYFSYDVKMKEKGDIPEGYSVSREKKERFSLILESASTNQTSMYLCASSWAGDYEQYFGPGTRLTVT.

The chain recombines TRBV28 with TRBJ1-1; D gene unclear. V gave up 6 bases and J gave up 0 bases, with 11 bases separating them. Germline loops: CDR1 MDHEN, CDR2 SYDVKM. The CDR3 runs to 14 residues. The CDR3 sequence: CASRPATVNTEAFF. The DNA of the CDR3 is TGTGCCAGCAGGCCCGCCACGGTGAACACTGAAGCTTTCTTT.

This clone occurred once. This chain links TRBV4-3 with TRBJ2-1, with D hard to call. Germline CDR1 and CDR2: LGHNA and YSLEER. This CDR3 comprises 15 residues. V was clipped by 5 bases and J by 10 bases, with 21 bases between them. The DNA for the CDR3 is TGCGCCAGCAGCACCCGCTCCTCCCCCAGTGTAGAGCAGTTCTTC. It specifies CASSTRSSPSVEQFF.

The sample holds one count of this clone. In DNA form, the CDR3 reads TGTGCCATATGGGTAGGGGACCCACTGGACGAGCAGTACTTC. The encoded protein is CAIWVGDPLDEQYF. V usage is TRBV2 and J usage is TRBJ2-7, with D tentatively TRBD1 or TRBD2 (5 bases each). The germline V and J ends were trimmed by 10 bases and 5 bases, with 21 bases remaining between them. CDR1 and CDR2 from the germline V gene are SNHLY and FYNNEI. The CDR3 consists of 14 residues.